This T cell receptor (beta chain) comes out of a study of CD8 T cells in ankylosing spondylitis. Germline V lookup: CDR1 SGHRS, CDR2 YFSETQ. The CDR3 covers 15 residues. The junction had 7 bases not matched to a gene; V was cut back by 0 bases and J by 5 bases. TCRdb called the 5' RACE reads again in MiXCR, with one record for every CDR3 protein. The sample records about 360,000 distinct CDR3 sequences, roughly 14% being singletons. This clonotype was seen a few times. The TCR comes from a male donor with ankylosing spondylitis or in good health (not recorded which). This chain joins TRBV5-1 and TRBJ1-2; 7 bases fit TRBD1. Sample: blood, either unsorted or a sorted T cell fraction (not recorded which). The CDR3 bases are TGCGCCAGCAGCTTGGAGGGGACAGCAGATTATGGCTACACCTTC. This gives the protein CASSLEGTADYGYTF.